The next 8 T cell receptor beta chains were all read from a single sample in a study of blood T cell repertoires in COVID-19. Measured with immunoSEQ multiplex PCR; TCRdb has only the in-frame clones, and not every one. The sample lists 100,000 or so clones, 75% to 95% occurring once. The specimen was peripheral blood. Every receptor here comes from a human donor with active COVID-19. The donor label of this sample is uncertain.

V usage is TRBV19 and J usage is TRBJ2-7; TRBD2 is a possible D gene (6 bases). CDR3 length: 15 amino acids. Trimming took off 0 bases at V and 2 bases at J, with 11 bases between the two ends. Germline loops: CDR1 LNHDA, CDR2 SQIVND (reference sequence). In nucleotides, the CDR3 is TGTGCCAGTAGTATAGATCCTGCGGGAACCTACGAGCAGTACTTC. Amino acids: CASSIDPAGTYEQYF. Looking up the rest from reference TRBV19 and TRBJ2-7 gives the full variable domain: DGGITQSPKYLFRKEGQNVTLSCEQNLNHDAMYWYRQDPGQGLRLIYYSQIVNDFQKGDIAEGYSVSREKKESFPLTVTSAQKNPTAFYLCASSIDPAGTYEQYFGPGTRLTVT.

The V gene is TRBV7-2, the J gene TRBJ2-2; maybe TRBD1 (6 bases). The CDR3 extends over 12 amino acids. The V gene's germline CDR1 is SGHTA and CDR2 FQGNSA. V was cut by 8 bases and J by 5 bases, with 9 bases left in between. Here the CDR3 reads CASEGETGELFF. CDR3 nucleotide sequence: TGTGCCAGCGAGGGGGAAACCGGGGAGCTGTTTTTT.

The chain uses TRBV5-4 and TRBJ2-2; 9 bases are shared with TRBD2. CDR3 length: 15 amino acids. Losses at the gene ends were 5 bases for V and 4 bases for J; bases not matched to a gene: 6. CDR1 SGHNT and CDR2 YYREEE come from the germline V gene (reference sequence). In DNA, the CDR3 is TGTGCCAGCAGTATAGCGGGGGTGATCACCGGGGAGCTGTTTTTT. Protein: CASSIAGVITGELFF.

J is TRBJ2-5 and V is TRBV20-1; TRBD2 aligns across 8 bases. J lost 1 base, V lost 3 bases, and 7 bases had no gene match. This CDR3 contains 15 residues. The germline V gene has CDR1 DFQATT and CDR2 SNEGSKA (reference sequence). Here the CDR3 reads CSASRLAGPQETQYF. For the CDR3, the DNA is TGCAGTGCTAGTCGGCTAGCGGGCCCCCAAGAGACCCAGTACTTC.

This chain uses TRBV11-2 with TRBJ2-7, with D perhaps TRBD2 (6 bases). The CDR3 is 11 amino acids. Germline V lookup: CDR1 SGHAT, CDR2 FQNNGV. V was pared by 7 bases and J by 8 bases, with 12 bases between. CDR3 in DNA: TGTGCCAGCACCGCGGGGAGCAAGCAGTACTTC. It encodes CASTAGSKQYF.

This chain joins TRBV27 and TRBJ1-1; 9 nucleotides line up with TRBD1. V lost 6 bases and J lost 1; bases outside the gene matches: 3. This CDR3 contains 14 residues. CDR1 is MNHEY and CDR2 is SMNVEV in the germline V gene (reference sequence). The CDR3 nucleotides are TGTGCCAGCAGATCGGGACAGGGGAACACTGAAGCTTTCTTT. Encoded protein: CASRSGQGNTEAFF.

The chain employs TRBV19 and TRBJ2-7, with 7 bases identical to TRBD1. Germline trimming cut 5 bases from V and 2 bases from J; bases unmatched to any gene: 15. The length of the CDR3 is 17 residues. Germline loops: CDR1 LNHDA, CDR2 SQIVND (reference sequence). CDR3 sequence: CASSPGTDDVQPYEQYF. The CDR3 nucleotides read TGTGCCAGTAGTCCGGGGACAGATGATGTTCAGCCCTACGAGCAGTACTTC.

The chain is built from TRBV4-2 and TRBJ2-3; 9 positions agree with TRBD2. Trimming cost V 4 bases and J 6 bases; bases outside gene matches: 2. The CDR3 extends over 13 amino acids. CDR1 and CDR2 from the germline V gene are LGHNA and YNFKEQ. The CDR3 coding sequence is TGTGCCAGCAGCCTCGGACTAGCGGATACGCAGTATTTT. It specifies CASSLGLADTQYF.